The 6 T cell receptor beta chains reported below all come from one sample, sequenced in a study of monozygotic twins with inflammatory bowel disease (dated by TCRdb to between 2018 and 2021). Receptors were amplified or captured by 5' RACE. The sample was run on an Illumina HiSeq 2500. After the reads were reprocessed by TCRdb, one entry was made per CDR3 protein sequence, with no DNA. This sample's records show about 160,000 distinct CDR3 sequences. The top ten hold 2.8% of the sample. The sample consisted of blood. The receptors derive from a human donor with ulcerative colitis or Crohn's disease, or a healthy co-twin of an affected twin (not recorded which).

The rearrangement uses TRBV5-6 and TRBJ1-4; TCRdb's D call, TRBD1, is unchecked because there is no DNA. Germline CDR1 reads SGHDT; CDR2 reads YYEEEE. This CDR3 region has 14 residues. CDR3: CASSVPGPAEKLFF.

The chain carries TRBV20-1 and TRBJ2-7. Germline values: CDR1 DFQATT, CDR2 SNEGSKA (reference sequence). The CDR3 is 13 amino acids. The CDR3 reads CSARGAVSYEQYF.

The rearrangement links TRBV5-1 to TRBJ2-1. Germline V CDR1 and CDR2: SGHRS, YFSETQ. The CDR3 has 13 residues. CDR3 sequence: CASSLSSYNEQFF.

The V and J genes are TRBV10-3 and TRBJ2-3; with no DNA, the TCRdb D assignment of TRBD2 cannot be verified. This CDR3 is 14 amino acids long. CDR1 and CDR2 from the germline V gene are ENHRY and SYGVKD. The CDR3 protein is CAITLGGVTDTQYF.

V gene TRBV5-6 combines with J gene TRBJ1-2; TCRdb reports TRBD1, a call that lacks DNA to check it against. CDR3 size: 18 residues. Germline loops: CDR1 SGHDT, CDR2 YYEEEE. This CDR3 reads CASSLSLLRQANNYGYTF.

Here the CDR3 reads CASSLGYGSDYGYTF. The chain employs TRBV7-9 and TRBJ1-2. Germline lookup yields CDR1 SEHNR and CDR2 FQNEAQ (reference sequence). The CDR3 length is 15 residues. The variable domain in full, with the rest retrieved from reference TRBV7-9 and TRBJ1-2, is DTGVSQNPRHKITKRGQNVTFRCDPISEHNRLYWYRQTLGQGPEFLTYFQNEAQLEKSRLLSDRFSAERPKGSFSTLEIQRTEQGDSAMYLCASSLGYGSDYGYTFGSGTRLTVV.